What follows are 30 T cell receptor beta chains derived from one specimen sequenced in a study of blood T cell repertoires in COVID-19. The method was immunoSEQ multiplex PCR; TCRdb's version includes in-frame clones alone and lacks a portion of them. The profile shows 410,000 or so clones, about 91% of them singletons. Sequenced input: peripheral blood. These receptors all come from a woman in her thirties or forties with COVID-19, enrolled during active disease.

This rearrangement joins TRBV7-2 to TRBJ2-2, with 8 bases aligning to TRBD2. This CDR3 is 14 amino acids long. V lost 3 bases, J lost 6 bases, and 3 bases stayed unmatched. The germline V gene has CDR1 SGHTA and CDR2 FQGNSA. The CDR3 coding sequence is TGTGCCAGCAGCTTTCGCGGGGGGCCCGGGGAGCTGTTTTTT. Its translation is CASSFRGGPGELFF.

This clone came up a few times. The chain links TRBV5-4 to TRBJ1-1, with D possibly TRBD1 on 5 matching bases. This CDR3 is built from 15 residues. V was trimmed by 4 bases and J by 2 bases, leaving 15 bases between them. Per the germline V gene, CDR1 is SGHNT and CDR2 is YYREEE (reference sequence). CDR3 in DNA: TGTGCCAGCAGCCGATCGGGACTCCTAAACACTGAAGCTTTCTTT. As protein: CASSRSGLLNTEAFF. Full variable domain (missing parts from reference TRBV5-4 and TRBJ1-1): ETGVTQSPTHLIKTRGQQVTLRCSSQSGHNTVSWYQQALGQGPQFIFQYYREEENGRGNFPPRFSGLQFPNYSSELNVNALELDDSALYLCASSRSGLLNTEAFFGQGTRLTVV.

This rearrangement joins TRBV3-1 (or the pseudogene TRBV3-2) to TRBJ1-1, with 8 bases fitting TRBD1. V trimming: 4 bases; J trimming: 1 base; junction bases outside the gene matches: 2. Germline V gene data show CDR1 as LGHDT and CDR2 as YNNKEL (reference sequence). This CDR3 has 14 amino acids. The CDR3 DNA follows: TGTGCCAGCAGCCGGCAGGGGGCGAACACTGAAGCTTTCTTT. Protein product: CASSRQGANTEAFF.

The chain links TRBV4-3 to TRBJ2-1, with 7 bases lining up with TRBD2. Germline V gene lookup returns CDR1 LGHNA and CDR2 YSLEER. With 4 bases clipped from V and 8 bases from J, the junction kept 8 bases outside the gene matches. CDR3 size: 14 residues. The CDR3 bases are TGCGCCAGCAGCCTATCTCCCGGACTAGATGAGCAGTTCTTC. It translates to CASSLSPGLDEQFF.

The rearrangement uses TRBV19 and TRBJ1-1; D remains unclear. V was clipped by 5 bases and J by 7 bases, with 11 bases between them. This CDR3 spans 12 amino acids. CDR1 and CDR2 (germline): LNHDA, SQIVND (reference sequence). The CDR3 DNA sequence: TGTGCCAGTAGTCTCCCCCACTATGAAGCTTTCTTT. It is translated as CASSLPHYEAFF.

The rearrangement joins TRBV28 to TRBJ1-5; TRBD1 is a possible D gene (6 bases). The CDR3 runs to 15 residues. The germline gives CDR1 MDHEN, CDR2 SYDVKM. V lost 5 bases and J 2 bases, leaving 13 bases between the germline ends. CDR3 in amino acids: CASSGGGRGNQPQHF. The DNA for the CDR3 is TGTGCCAGCAGTGGCGGGGGCAGAGGCAATCAGCCCCAGCATTTT. The variable domain in full, completed from reference TRBV28 and TRBJ1-5, reads DVKVTQSSRYLVKRTGEKVFLECVQDMDHENMFWYRQDPGLGLRLIYFSYDVKMKEKGDIPEGYSVSREKKERFSLILESASTNQTSMYLCASSGGGRGNQPQHFGDGTRLSIL.

The chain couples TRBV15 to TRBJ2-2; D is possibly TRBD1 (6 bases). The ends were cut back, 0 bases at V and 1 base at J, with 12 bases in the middle. CDR1 is LNHNV and CDR2 is YYDKDF in the germline V gene (reference sequence). The CDR3 contains 17 residues. CDR3 DNA: TGTGCCACCAGCAGAGATATAGGGACATGGAACACCGGGGAGCTGTTTTTT. This sequence encodes CATSRDIGTWNTGELFF. Combining the CDR3 with reference TRBV15 and TRBJ2-2 gives the whole variable domain DAMVIQNPRYQVTQFGKPVTLSCSQTLNHNVMYWYQQKSSQAPKLLFHYYDKDFNNEADTPDNFQSRRPNTSFCFLDIRSPGLGDTAMYLCATSRDIGTWNTGELFFGEGSRLTVL.

This clone was observed once. The chain carries TRBV28 and TRBJ1-5; unclear D gene. This CDR3 is 12 amino acids long. V was shortened by 7 bases and J by 9 bases, with 13 bases between the two germline ends. Germline CDR1 MDHEN, CDR2 SYDVKM. The CDR3 DNA is TGTGCCAGCACCCGGGTACCGGGGCCCCAGCATTTT. Amino acid sequence: CASTRVPGPQHF.

The CDR3 sequence: CASSSWGGVDNEQFF. The CDR3 DNA reads as TGTGCCAGCAGTTCTTGGGGGGGAGTTGACAATGAGCAGTTCTTC. This rearrangement joins TRBV28 to TRBJ2-1; 7 bases are a match to TRBD2. The CDR3 covers 15 residues. Trimming at V came to 4 bases and at J to 5 bases, leaving 8 bases not matched to a gene. Germline V gene lookup returns CDR1 MDHEN and CDR2 SYDVKM.

The V gene is TRBV28, the J gene TRBJ1-1; 9 bases map to TRBD1. The junction had 5 bases not matched to a gene; V was cut back by 5 bases and J by 4 bases. The CDR3 has 14 amino acids. Per the germline V gene, CDR1 is MDHEN and CDR2 is SYDVKM. DNA for the CDR3: TGTGCCAGCAGTCTCACACAGGGGGCCACTGAAGCTTTCTTT. Translated, it gives CASSLTQGATEAFF.

In this sample, this clone turned up once. The CDR3 DNA sequence: TGTGCCAGCAGCTTTCACGGGACAGGGGGCCAATTCGATAATTCACCCCTCCACTTT. Amino acid sequence: CASSFHGTGGQFDNSPLHF. The V call is TRBV7-2, the J call TRBJ1-6; 12 nucleotides match TRBD1. Trimming cost V 3 bases and J 5 bases; bases outside gene matches: 11. The CDR3 contains 19 residues. Germline V gene data show CDR1 as SGHTA and CDR2 as FQGNSA.

Only a few counts were recorded for this clone. The J gene is TRBJ2-7, the V gene TRBV27, with 10 bases lining up with TRBD1. V dropped 8 bases and J dropped 0; count of bases not matched to a gene: 7. The germline gives CDR1 MNHEY, CDR2 SMNVEV (reference sequence). The CDR3 sequence is 15 residues long. CDR3 sequence reads: CASGRGQGGSYEQYF. The DNA of the CDR3 is TGTGCCAGCGGCCGAGGACAGGGGGGCTCCTACGAGCAGTACTTC.

V and J are TRBV7-6 and TRBJ2-7; 7 nucleotides align to TRBD1. Germline V CDR1 and CDR2: SGHVS, FNYEAQ. Unmatched junction bases numbered 6, after V lost 4 bases and J lost 0 bases. The CDR3 has 15 residues. The CDR3 DNA follows: TGTGCCAGCAGCTCATGGACAGGCAGCTCCTACGAGCAGTACTTC. Protein sequence: CASSSWTGSSYEQYF. The full variable domain, its missing parts supplied by reference TRBV7-6 and TRBJ2-7, is GAGVSQSPRYKVTKRGQDVALRCDPISGHVSLYWYRQALGQGPEFLTYFNYEAQQDKSGLPNDRFSAERPEGSISTLTIQRTEQRDSAMYRCASSSWTGSSYEQYFGPGTRLTVT.

The chain recombines TRBV19 with TRBJ2-2, with D uncertain. V was shortened by 4 bases and J by 9 bases, with 15 bases between the two germline ends. In germline, CDR1 is LNHDA, CDR2 SQIVND (reference sequence). The CDR3 has 14 residues. The CDR3 bases are TGTGCCAGTAGTAAATACCTACCTACGAGGGAGCTGTTTTTT. This sequence encodes CASSKYLPTRELFF.

As regards this clone: Germline and junction disagree at one end, which may indicate a read error. The chain joins TRBV7-7 to TRBJ2-5; TRBD1 agrees at 9 bases. CDR3 length: 13 amino acids. Germline values: CDR1 SSHAT, CDR2 FNYEAQ (reference sequence). In DNA, the CDR3 is TGTGCTAGCAGCTCGGGACAGGGAAAGACCCAGTACTTC. Its protein is CASSSGQGKTQYF. Full variable domain (missing parts from reference TRBV7-7 and TRBJ2-5): GAGVSQSPRYKVTKRGQDVTLRCDPISSHATLYWYQQALGQGPEFLTYFNYEAQPDKSGLPSDRFSAERPEGSISTLTIQRTEQRDSAMYRCASSSGQGKTQYFGPGTRLLVL.

The V call is TRBV4-2, the J call TRBJ2-7, with 12 bases that match TRBD1. CDR1 is LGHNA, CDR2 YNFKEQ, per germline. The trim removed 0 bases at V and 5 bases at J, leaving 2 bases unmatched. The CDR3 length is 15 residues. The CDR3 loop is CASSQDGTGGNEQYF. The CDR3 nucleotides read TGTGCCAGCAGCCAAGATGGGACAGGGGGCAACGAGCAGTACTTC.

The chain recombines TRBV25-1 with TRBJ2-3, with TRBD1 matching 12 bases. CDR3 size: 17 residues. The V gene's germline CDR1 is MGHDK and CDR2 SYGVNS. Trimming removed 1 base from V and 5 bases from J; junction bases left unmatched: 7. CDR3 sequence (DNA): TGTGCCAGCAGTGAATTCCCCGGGACAGGGGGCTTAGATACGCAGTATTTT. Translated: CASSEFPGTGGLDTQYF.

This chain uses TRBV7-9 with TRBJ1-2; 9 bases map to TRBD1. Looked up from germline, CDR1 is SEHNR and CDR2 is FQNEAQ (reference sequence). CDR3 length equals 17 residues. Trimming cost V 5 bases and J 2 bases; bases outside gene matches: 12. The chain's CDR3 is CASSARTGAQNNYGYTF. CDR3 DNA: TGTGCCAGCAGCGCCCGGACAGGGGCCCAGAACAACTATGGCTACACCTTC.

The chain combines TRBV24-1 with TRBJ2-5; 7 bases map to TRBD1. This CDR3 contains 15 residues. With V trimmed by 6 bases and J by 3 bases, 9 bases remained unmatched. Germline CDR1 is KGHDR and CDR2 is SFDVKD. CDR3 protein: CATSPGTAREETQYF. The CDR3 coding sequence is TGTGCCACCAGTCCCGGGACAGCCCGGGAAGAGACCCAGTACTTC.

The V gene is TRBV18, the J gene TRBJ1-1, with D uncertain. V dropped 3 bases and J dropped 7 bases, with 15 bases sitting between them. The CDR3 contains 14 residues. The germline V gene encodes CDR1 KGHSH and CDR2 LQKENI. The CDR3 loop is CASSPLSVPYEAFF. The CDR3 coding sequence is TGTGCCAGCTCACCCCTTTCGGTCCCCTATGAAGCTTTCTTT. Looking up the rest from reference TRBV18 and TRBJ1-1 gives the full variable domain: NAGVMQNPRHLVRRRGQEARLRCSPMKGHSHVYWYRQLPEEGLKFMVYLQKENIIDESGMPKERFSAEFPKEGPSILRIQQVVRGDSAAYFCASSPLSVPYEAFFGQGTRLTVV.

V usage is TRBV7-2 and J usage is TRBJ1-3, with 7 bases lining up with TRBD1. The J segment lost 0 bases and the V segment lost 1 base, leaving 9 bases of the junction unmatched. The CDR3 covers 18 residues. CDR1 and CDR2 from the germline V gene are SGHTA and FQGNSA. CDR3 loop: CASSLVTGRFLSGNTIYF. The CDR3 DNA is TGTGCCAGCAGCTTAGTGACAGGGCGATTCCTCTCTGGAAACACCATATATTTT.

This chain connects TRBV5-5 to TRBJ2-1; TRBD2 aligns across 8 bases. This CDR3 has 18 residues. After removal of 3 bases from V and 6 bases from J, the junction contained 17 bases not matched to a gene. Germline CDR1 reads SGHKS; CDR2 reads YYEKEE (reference sequence). The CDR3 here is CASSSQVPTGLVSNEQFF. CDR3 nucleotide sequence: TGTGCCAGCAGCTCCCAGGTACCGACGGGACTAGTATCCAATGAGCAGTTCTTC.

The chain links TRBV7-9 to TRBJ1-1, with D possibly matching TRBD1 (6 bases). V was pared by 5 bases and J by 8 bases, with 12 bases between. CDR1 is SEHNR and CDR2 is FQNEAQ in the germline V gene (reference sequence). There are 12 residues in the CDR3. CDR3 region: CASSLQGLEAFF. The CDR3 nucleotides are TGTGCCAGCAGCCTACAGGGATTAGAAGCTTTCTTT.

The rearrangement uses TRBV30 and TRBJ2-3, with 7 bases lining up with TRBD2. The CDR3 loop spans 14 amino acids. Germline CDR1 is GTSNPN and CDR2 is SVGIG (reference sequence). Trimming removed 3 bases from V and 7 bases from J; junction bases left unmatched: 10. The CDR3 region is CAWSIGGGFNTQYF. In DNA, the CDR3 is TGTGCCTGGAGCATTGGCGGGGGATTTAATACGCAGTATTTT. Variable domain in full (rest from reference TRBV30 and TRBJ2-3): SQTIHQWPATLVQPVGSPLSLECTVEGTSNPNLYWYRQAAGRGLQLLFYSVGIGQISSEVPQNLSASRPQDRQFILSSKKLLLSDSGFYLCAWSIGGGFNTQYFGPGTRLTVL.

The chain couples TRBV12-1 to TRBJ1-1. TRBV12-1 is noted as a pseudogene. The CDR3 is 18 amino acids. CDR3: CASSFKRSGGDSEGEAFF. CDR3 DNA: TGTGCCAGCAGCTTTAAGCGATCCGGGGGGGACAGCGAAGGTGAAGCTTTCTTT.

This clone was detected only a few times. The rearrangement uses TRBV19 and TRBJ1-5; 10 bases align to TRBD1. Germline V gene lookup returns CDR1 LNHDA and CDR2 SQIVND (reference sequence). V shed 6 bases, J shed 5 bases, and the junction held 7 bases outside the gene matches. The CDR3 loop spans 15 amino acids. The CDR3 is CASSRQGAYDQPQHF. The CDR3 DNA sequence: TGTGCCAGTAGCCGACAGGGGGCATACGATCAGCCCCAGCATTTT.

V is TRBV9 and J is TRBJ2-1; 8 bases are a match to TRBD1. This CDR3 spans 16 amino acids. The V gene end was trimmed by 7 bases and the J gene end by 6 bases; junction bases not matched to a gene: 15. The germline V gene has CDR1 SGDLS and CDR2 YYNGEE. The CDR3 bases are TGTGCCAGCGGTGATAGTTGGACAGGGACGGCCAATGAGCAGTTCTTC. The encoded protein is CASGDSWTGTANEQFF.

The chain carries TRBV27 and TRBJ2-1; TRBD2 matches 12 bases. CDR1 is MNHEY, CDR2 SMNVEV, per germline (reference sequence). The CDR3 runs 13 residues. The J segment lost 10 bases and the V segment lost 7 bases, leaving 5 bases of the junction unmatched. CDR3 protein: CASTQLAGGEQFF. CDR3 coding DNA: TGTGCCAGCACCCAACTAGCGGGAGGAGAGCAGTTCTTC.

The chain combines TRBV9 with TRBJ1-1; D remains unclear. Trimming pared 4 bases from V and 8 bases from J, leaving 12 bases between. The CDR3 consists of 12 residues. CDR1 is SGDLS, CDR2 YYNGEE, per germline. The CDR3 DNA is TGTGCCAGCAGCCCGTCGGGGAGAGAAGCTTTCTTT. Amino acids: CASSPSGREAFF. Full variable domain (remainder filled in from reference TRBV9 and TRBJ1-1): DSGVTQTPKHLITATGQRVTLRCSPRSGDLSVYWYQQSLDQGLQFLIQYYNGEERAKGNILERFSAQQFPDLHSELNLSSLELGDSALYFCASSPSGREAFFGQGTRLTVV.

The chain carries TRBV30 and TRBJ1-2; maybe TRBD1 (5 bases). Germline V lookup: CDR1 GTSNPN, CDR2 SVGIG (reference sequence). CDR3 size: 12 residues. Trimming removed 8 bases at V and 6 bases at J, with 16 bases between. The DNA for the CDR3 is TGTGCCGGGGCGACACCGTTCAATGGCTACACCTTC. Amino acids: CAGATPFNGYTF.